This passage covers 8 T cell receptor beta chains from one sample sequenced in a study of T cells in localized non-small cell lung cancer. Libraries were prepared by immunoSEQ multiplex PCR; TCRdb keeps only in-frame clonotypes and omits some of them. Of around 34,000 clones in the sample, around 93% were seen once. Sample: peripheral blood, taken before any cancer treatment. These TCRs come from a female donor at least 60 years old with stage I lung adenocarcinoma.

This chain joins TRBV7-2 and TRBJ2-5; D unclear. This CDR3 is 13 amino acids long. Per germline, CDR1 SGHTA and CDR2 FQGNSA. The ends were cut back, 5 bases at V and 5 bases at J, with 12 bases in the middle. The CDR3, as DNA: TGTGCCAGCAGCCGATGGATGGAGGAGACCCAGTACTTC. Translated, it gives CASSRWMEETQYF.

The chain carries TRBV5-1 and TRBJ2-7, with TRBD2 matching over 13 bases. Germline V lookup: CDR1 SGHRS, CDR2 YFSETQ. CDR3 length equals 15 residues. V was clipped by 3 bases and J by 2 bases; unmatched bases: 2. The CDR3 sequence: CASSSTSGGPYEQYF. The CDR3 DNA sequence: TGCGCCAGCAGCTCGACTAGCGGGGGGCCCTACGAGCAGTACTTC.

This chain joins TRBV30 and TRBJ1-2; 7 nucleotides agree with TRBD1. This CDR3 is built from 16 residues. Per germline, CDR1 GTSNPN and CDR2 SVGIG (reference sequence). The V segment lost 3 bases and the J segment 6 bases; nucleotides outside the gene matches: 16. CDR3 in amino acids: CAWREKTVQGEHGYTF. The CDR3 nucleotides are TGTGCCTGGAGGGAAAAAACGGTTCAGGGGGAACATGGCTACACCTTC. Full variable domain (rest looked up from reference TRBV30 and TRBJ1-2): SQTIHQWPATLVQPVGSPLSLECTVEGTSNPNLYWYRQAAGRGLQLLFYSVGIGQISSEVPQNLSASRPQDRQFILSSKKLLLSDSGFYLCAWREKTVQGEHGYTFGSGTRLTVV.

The chain employs TRBV25-1 and TRBJ2-5; the D is unclear. Trimming shortened V by 2 bases and J by 1 base, and 11 bases separated the two germline ends. CDR3 size: 15 residues. Germline V gene data show CDR1 as MGHDK and CDR2 as SYGVNS. CDR3 sequence: CASSEGRLIQETQYF. In DNA, the CDR3 is TGTGCCAGCAGTGAAGGGCGACTTATCCAAGAGACCCAGTACTTC. Looking up the rest from reference TRBV25-1 and TRBJ2-5 gives the full variable domain: EADIYQTPRYLVIGTGKKITLECSQTMGHDKMYWYQQDPGMELHLIHYSYGVNSTEKGDLSSESTVSRIRTEHFPLTLESARPSHTSQYLCASSEGRLIQETQYFGPGTRLLVL.

The chain is built from TRBV18 and TRBJ2-7; D is undetermined. This CDR3 is built from 15 residues. CDR1 and CDR2 from the germline V gene are KGHSH and LQKENI. Trimming took off 3 bases at V and 0 bases at J, with 12 bases between the two ends. The CDR3 protein is CASSPRRVLSYEQYF. In DNA form, the CDR3 reads TGTGCCAGCTCACCCCGCCGGGTCCTCTCCTACGAGCAGTACTTC.

The chain couples TRBV28 to TRBJ1-2; D unresolved. The length of the CDR3 is 10 residues. V was trimmed by 4 bases and J by 6 bases, leaving 3 bases between them. Germline CDR1 and CDR2: MDHEN and SYDVKM. The CDR3 is CASSSNGYTF. In nucleotides, the CDR3 is TGTGCCAGCAGTTCAAATGGCTACACCTTC.

This chain joins TRBV5-5 and TRBJ1-4; D might be TRBD1 (5 bases). The CDR3 is 15 residues long. V gave up 1 base and J gave up 10 bases, with 17 bases separating them. In germline, CDR1 is SGHKS, CDR2 YYEKEE (reference sequence). CDR3 in DNA: TGTGCCAGCAGCTTGACGGGGGACTTTAAGGGAAAACTGTTTTTT. This codes for CASSLTGDFKGKLFF.

The gene calls are TRBV5-1 and TRBJ1-4; D not certain. The CDR3 length is 14 residues. Germline CDR1 SGHRS, CDR2 YFSETQ. V dropped 2 bases and J dropped 4 bases, with 9 bases sitting between them. This CDR3 reads CASSFSSLNEKLFF. The CDR3 nucleotides read TGCGCCAGCAGCTTTTCGAGCCTTAATGAAAAACTGTTTTTT.